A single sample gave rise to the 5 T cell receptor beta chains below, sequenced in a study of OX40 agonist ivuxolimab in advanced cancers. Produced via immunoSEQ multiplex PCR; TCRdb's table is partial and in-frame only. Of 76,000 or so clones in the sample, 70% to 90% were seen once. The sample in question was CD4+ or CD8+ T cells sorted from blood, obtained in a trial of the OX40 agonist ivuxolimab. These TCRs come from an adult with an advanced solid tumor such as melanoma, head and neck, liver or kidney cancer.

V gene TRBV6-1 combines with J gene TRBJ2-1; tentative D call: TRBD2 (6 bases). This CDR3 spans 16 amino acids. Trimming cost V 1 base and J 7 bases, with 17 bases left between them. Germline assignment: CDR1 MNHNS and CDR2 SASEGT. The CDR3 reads CASSEEERLGGNEQFF. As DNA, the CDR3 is TGTGCCAGCAGTGAAGAGGAGCGGCTGGGGGGAAATGAGCAGTTCTTC.

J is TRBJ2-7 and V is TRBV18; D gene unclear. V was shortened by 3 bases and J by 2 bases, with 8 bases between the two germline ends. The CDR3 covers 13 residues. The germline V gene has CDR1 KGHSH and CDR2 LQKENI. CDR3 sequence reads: CASSPLNPYEQYF. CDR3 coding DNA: TGTGCCAGCTCACCTTTAAACCCCTACGAGCAGTACTTC.

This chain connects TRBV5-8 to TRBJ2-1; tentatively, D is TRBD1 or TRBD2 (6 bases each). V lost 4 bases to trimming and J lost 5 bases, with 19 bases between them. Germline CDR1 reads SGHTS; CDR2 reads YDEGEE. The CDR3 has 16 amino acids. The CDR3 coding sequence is TGTGCCAGCAGCGCGGGACAATCTACCTACGACAATGAGCAGTTCTTC. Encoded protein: CASSAGQSTYDNEQFF.

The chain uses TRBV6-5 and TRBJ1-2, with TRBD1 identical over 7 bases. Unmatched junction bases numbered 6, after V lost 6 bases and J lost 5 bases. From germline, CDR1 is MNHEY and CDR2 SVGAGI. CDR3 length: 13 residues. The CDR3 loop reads CASRTGTVYGYTF. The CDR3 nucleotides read TGTGCCAGCAGAACCGGGACAGTTTATGGCTACACCTTC.

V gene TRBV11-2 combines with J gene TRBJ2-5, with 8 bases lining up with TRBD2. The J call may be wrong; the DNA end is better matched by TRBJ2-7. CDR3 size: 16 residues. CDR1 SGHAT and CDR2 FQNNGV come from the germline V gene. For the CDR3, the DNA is TGTGCCAGCAGCTTCTTAACCGGGAGGGGGACCTACGAGCAGTACTTC. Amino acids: CASSFLTGRGTYEQYF.